The present T cell receptor (beta chain) was sequenced within a study of PD-L1 blockade in urothelial cancer. Across the study: After treatment start, blood was analyzed at 3 weeks (second dose) and at 6 weeks. Per blood sample, T cells had a median of around 150,000.

V shed 2 bases and J shed 4 bases, with 6 bases lying between them. The germline V gene encodes CDR1 GTSNPN and CDR2 SVGIG (reference sequence). This CDR3 is 12 amino acids long. This clone was recorded many times. Additional DNA sequences in this sample encode the identical CDR3. Clones were sequenced by immunoSEQ multiplex PCR, and TCRdb holds only the in-frame ones, with some missing. The top ten clones hold 2.4% of a sample with 100,000 to 150,000 clones, 86% of them seen once. Time point defined: peripheral blood 6 weeks after treatment start. Patients presented with locally advanced or metastatic urothelial carcinoma.

Source: PBMCs, taken around atezolizumab (anti-PD-L1) treatment. The J gene is TRBJ2-1, the V gene TRBV30; D remains ambiguous. The source is a man aged 50 to 60 with urothelial cancer. The CDR3 is CAWSSQYNEQFF. The CDR3 DNA sequence: TGTGCCTGGAGTTCCCAATACAATGAGCAGTTCTTC.